This is a list of T cell receptor beta chains from one sample in a study of cytomegalovirus exposure and HLA in healthy donors. TCRdb's table, derived via immunoSEQ multiplex PCR, lists solely in-frame clones and lacks some. Of some 140,000 clones in the sample, around 77% were seen once. Sequencing was carried out using PBMCs. The receptors originated from a man in his late teens or twenties in good health and CMV-seronegative. The CDR3 runs from the conserved cysteine through the conserved F or W. Fields, in order: V gene, D gene, J gene, clone size, CDR3 DNA, CDR3 protein. The D gene is left open where the match is weak. A clone size is listed for some rows: how often the clone was seen (once, few, many), or a class if it is expanded.

>TRBV6-5|TRBD1|TRBJ1-2|.
TGTGCCAGCAGTCCCCACGGACAGGGGGACTATGGCTACACCTTC
CASSPHGQGDYGYTF
>TRBV18|TRBD1|TRBJ1-5|.
TGTGCCAGCTCACGCGAAGGACAGGGAAATCAGCCCCAGCATTTT
CASSREGQGNQPQHF
>TRBV27|.|TRBJ1-2|.
TGTGCCAGCAGTTTCTATCAGGGAGGGGACTATGGCTACACCTTC
CASSFYQGGDYGYTF
>TRBV4-3|.|TRBJ2-2|.
TGCGCCAGCAGCCAAGATTTATCAGGTATGCCGGGGGACACCGGGGAGCTGTTTTTT
CASSQDLSGMPGDTGELFF
>TRBV6-5|TRBD1|TRBJ2-7|few
TGTGCCAGCAGTTACCAAGGACAGGGCAACAACGAGCAGTACTTC
CASSYQGQGNNEQYF
>TRBV7-3|.|TRBJ2-3|.
TGTGCCAGCAGCGACCTAGGTGCTCAAGATACGCAGTATTTT
CASSDLGAQDTQYF
>TRBV30|.|TRBJ1-2|once
TGTGCCTGGGTACAAGGGGCAGGCCTAGGATATGGCTACACCTTC
CAWVQGAGLGYGYTF
>TRBV30|.|TRBJ1-2|.
TGTGCCTGGATCCGGGGGGGCGGGAACTATGGCTACACCTTC
CAWIRGGGNYGYTF
>TRBV5-4|TRBD1|TRBJ2-3|.
TGTTCTATAACTCCCCGCGGGGACAGGGCTAGCACAGATACGCAGTATTTT
CSITPRGDRASTDTQYF
>TRBV18|.|TRBJ1-5|.
TGTGCCAGCTCACCATCCAACGCCCGACAGAGTAATCAGCCCCAGCATTTT
CASSPSNARQSNQPQHF
>TRBV4-3|.|TRBJ2-6|few
TGCGCCAGCAGCCAAGCTAGGGGGAGAGGGGCCAACGTCCTGACTTTC
CASSQARGRGANVLTF
>TRBV7-8|TRBD1|TRBJ2-3|.
TGTGCCAGCAGCTGGGACAGGGGTTCAGATACGCAGTATTTT
CASSWDRGSDTQYF
>TRBV6-5|TRBD1|TRBJ1-1|.
TGTGCCAGCAGCCCACACAGGGGGAGCACTGAAGCTTTCTTT
CASSPHRGSTEAFF
>TRBV6-5|TRBD1|TRBJ1-6|.
TGTGCCAGCAGCTGGGGGACAGGGAGGAATTCACCCCTCCACTTT
CASSWGTGRNSPLHF
>TRBV7-8|TRBD1|TRBJ1-5|.
TGTGCCAGCAGCTTAGACGCCATCCGGGACAGGTCGGGCAATCAGCCCCAGCATTTT
CASSLDAIRDRSGNQPQHF
>TRBV7-6|TRBD2|TRBJ2-7|.
TGTGCCAGCAGCTTAGGTATCGGGGGGGGCTACGAGCAGTACTTC
CASSLGIGGGYEQYF
>TRBV5-1|TRBD1|TRBJ1-1|.
TGCGCCAGCAGCCTACAGCCAGGGGGTTGGAACACTGAAGCTTTCTTT
CASSLQPGGWNTEAFF
>TRBV19|TRBD2|TRBJ2-4|.
TGTGCCAGTAGTCGTGGGGAGGGAGGATTAGCCAAAAACATTCAGTACTTC
CASSRGEGGLAKNIQYF
>TRBV5-1|.|TRBJ1-1|.
TGCGCCAGCGGGGACCGGGAGGGGAACACTGAAGCTTTCTTT
CASGDREGNTEAFF
>TRBV5-1|TRBD1|TRBJ2-7|.
TGCGCCAGCACGAGACAGGGGGGCGACGAGCAGTACTTC
CASTRQGGDEQYF
>TRBV5-8|TRBD1|TRBJ2-3|.
TGTGCCAGCAGCGGGCGGACAGGAACTAGCACAGATACGCAGTATTTT
CASSGRTGTSTDTQYF
>TRBV6-6|TRBD1|TRBJ1-5|.
TGTGCCAGCAGGGGGACAGGGGATTTTACTCAGCCCCAGCATTTT
CASRGTGDFTQPQHF
>TRBV7-8|TRBD1|TRBJ2-7|.
TGTGCCAGCAGCGGCCCGGGACAGGGTCCCTACGAGCAGTACTTC
CASSGPGQGPYEQYF
>TRBV9|.|TRBJ2-1|.
TGTGCCAGCAGCGTACTAGACAGGCAAGCCTACAATGAGCAGTTCTTC
CASSVLDRQAYNEQFF
>TRBV30|TRBD1|TRBJ1-5|.
TGTGCCTGGAGTGTACAGGGGGCAGAGCCCCAGCATTTT
CAWSVQGAEPQHF
>TRBV11-2|.|TRBJ1-1|once
TGTGCCAGCAGCCCCTCCATCGACAGTCCTCTTAGGGCTTTCTTT
CASSPSIDSPLRAFF
>TRBV6-1|.|TRBJ1-1|.
TGTGCCAGCAGTTTGGGGGGGAACACTGAAGCTTTCTTT
CASSLGGNTEAFF
>TRBV11-2|TRBD1|TRBJ2-2|.
TGTGCCAGCAGGACGAACAGGGGAACCGGGGAGCTGTTTTTT
CASRTNRGTGELFF
>TRBV9|.|TRBJ2-5|.
TGTGCCAGCAGCCTGCGAGGGTGGGACATTAGAGAGACCCAGTACTTC
CASSLRGWDIRETQYF
>TRBV6-5|TRBD1|TRBJ1-1|.
TGTGCCAGCAGTTGGGACAGCCCAGGGAGAACTGAAGCTTTCTTT
CASSWDSPGRTEAFF
>TRBV18|TRBD1|TRBJ1-2|.
TGTGCCAGCTCACCAGGGTGGCAGGGGGCCGGCTATGGCTACACCTTC
CASSPGWQGAGYGYTF
>TRBV6-5|.|TRBJ2-7|.
TGTGCCAGCAGTGGTCACAGAAACTCCTACGAGCAGTACTTC
CASSGHRNSYEQYF
>TRBV5-1|.|TRBJ1-6|.
TGCGCCAGCAGCTTGTCCCGGGATTACTCCTATAATTCACCCCTCCACTTT
CASSLSRDYSYNSPLHF
>TRBV28|.|TRBJ1-2|.
TGTGCCAGCAGTCCCCGGGCTAACTATGGCTACACCTTC
CASSPRANYGYTF
>TRBV19|.|TRBJ2-2|.
TGTGCCAGTAGCAGGCTCCGGACAGCGGACGGGGAGCTGTTTTTT
CASSRLRTADGELFF
>TRBV29-1|.|TRBJ1-2|.
TGCAGCGTTGAAGAACCAGGGGCGAGTAACTATGGCTACACCTTC
CSVEEPGASNYGYTF
>TRBV30|.|TRBJ2-7|.
TGTGCCTGGGGGGCTGGAACCTACGAGCAGTACTTC
CAWGAGTYEQYF
>TRBV10-3|TRBD1|TRBJ1-2|.
TGTGCCATCAGCACTGACAGGGCCTTATATGGCTACACCTTC
CAISTDRALYGYTF
>TRBV27|.|TRBJ2-1|.
TGTGCCAGCACGGATTGGACTGGAGAGCAGTTCTTC
CASTDWTGEQFF